The sequence of this T cell receptor (beta chain) was determined in a study of blood T cells in healthy people across ages. Primers used in a second PCR of roughly 6 to 11 cycles were a sample-barcoded 5' primer and a J-beta primer mix. One entry per CDR3 protein results from TCRdb running MiXCR on the 5' RACE reads. The sample holds hundreds of thousands of distinct CDR3 sequences; approximately 26% are singletons and the top ten take 3% to 4%. The same sample was also studied in work on T cells of mothers and their children.

This sequence originates from a boy younger than 10 in good health. The material sequenced was blood.

The CDR3 reads CATSDGGGYEQYF. In DNA, the CDR3 is TGTGCCACCAGTGATGGGGGGGGCTACGAGCAGTACTTC. The genes are TRBV24-1 and TRBJ2-7; 7 bases fit TRBD2. This CDR3 is built from 13 residues. The junction had 1 base not matched to a gene; V was cut back by 3 bases and J by 3 bases. CDR1 and CDR2 (germline): KGHDR, SFDVKD.